A single sample gave rise to the 12 T cell receptor beta chains below, sequenced in a study of OX40 agonist ivuxolimab in advanced cancers. The assay was immunoSEQ multiplex PCR, and TCRdb's table has in-frame clones only and misses some. This table has 77,000 or so clones, 80% to 95% appearing once. The sample here was CD4+ or CD8+ T cells sorted from blood, taken in a trial of the OX40 agonist ivuxolimab. The receptors were sampled from an adult with an advanced solid tumor such as melanoma, head and neck, liver or kidney cancer.

V gene TRBV7-3 combines with J gene TRBJ1-6; D gene ambiguous. Germline assignment: CDR1 SGHTA and CDR2 FQGTGA. The V gene lost 6 bases and the J gene lost 3 bases, with 24 bases spanning the gap. CDR3 size: 19 residues. The CDR3 bases are TGTGCCAGCAGGGGCCGGGGAGGCCGTAAGGAATTCTATAATTCACCCCTCCACTTT. The encoded protein is CASRGRGGRKEFYNSPLHF.

V usage is TRBV6-5 and J usage is TRBJ2-7, with 10 bases fitting TRBD1. V was clipped by 4 bases and J by 6 bases; unmatched bases: 6. The CDR3 length is 14 residues. The germline V gene encodes CDR1 MNHEY and CDR2 SVGAGI. CDR3 nucleotide sequence: TGTGCCAGCAGTTGGGGGGACAGGGGAGGCGAGCAGTACTTC. Translated: CASSWGDRGGEQYF.

This sequence joins TRBV5-1 and TRBJ2-5; 10 bases align to TRBD2. Germline CDR1 is SGHRS and CDR2 is YFSETQ. CDR3 length: 18 residues. V trimming: 0 bases; J trimming: 1 base; junction bases outside the gene matches: 9. The CDR3 region is CASSLVPSGSPSQETQYF. For the CDR3, the DNA is TGCGCCAGCAGCTTGGTCCCTAGCGGGAGCCCTAGCCAAGAGACCCAGTACTTC.

The genes are TRBV6-5 and TRBJ2-5, with a possible D match to TRBD2 (5 bases). The CDR3 is 14 amino acids. The ends were cut back, 2 bases at V and 5 bases at J, with 12 bases in the middle. Germline loops: CDR1 MNHEY, CDR2 SVGAGI. Here the CDR3 DNA reads TGTGCCAGCAGTTACGTCTTGACTACTGAGACCCAGTACTTC. This codes for CASSYVLTTETQYF.

J is TRBJ2-3 and V is TRBV19, with 11 bases fitting TRBD2. CDR1 is LNHDA and CDR2 is SQIVND in the germline V gene (reference sequence). This CDR3 has 18 amino acids. J was trimmed by 1 base and V by 1 base; bases with no gene match: 7. CDR3 nucleotides: TGTGCCAGTAGTATAGTATTAGCGGGGGGGCCGGGCACAGATACGCAGTATTTT. Translated: CASSIVLAGGPGTDTQYF.

Only one count was recorded for this clone. The chain couples TRBV19 to TRBJ2-3; perhaps D is TRBD1 or TRBD2 (7 bases each). CDR3 size: 15 residues. Trimming stripped 9 bases from V and 2 bases from J, with 18 bases between. The germline CDR1 and CDR2 sequences are LNHDA and SQIVND (reference sequence). The CDR3, as DNA: TGTGCCAGCCGCCGGGGAGGGGGCATCACAGATACGCAGTATTTT. Translating gives CASRRGGGITDTQYF. The whole variable domain, filled in from reference TRBV19 and TRBJ2-3, reads DGGITQSPKYLFRKEGQNVTLSCEQNLNHDAMYWYRQDPGQGLRLIYYSQIVNDFQKGDIAEGYSVSREKKESFPLTVTSAQKNPTAFYLCASRRGGGITDTQYFGPGTRLTVL.

This clone was observed a single time. V usage is TRBV5-1 and J usage is TRBJ2-1; 10 nucleotides agree with TRBD2. In germline, CDR1 is SGHRS, CDR2 YFSETQ. V dropped 3 bases and J dropped 0; count of bases not matched to a gene: 15. The CDR3 runs 20 residues. The CDR3 here is CASSSPSGGTTRSSYNEQFF. The CDR3 nucleotides are TGCGCCAGCAGCTCCCCTAGCGGGGGCACCACAAGGAGCTCCTACAATGAGCAGTTCTTC.

For the CDR3, the DNA is TGTGCAAGTCGCTCGGGGACTAGTGGGACCGGGGAGCTGTTTTTT. It codes for CASRSGTSGTGELFF. This chain joins TRBV12-2 and TRBJ2-2; the table gives TRBD2 as D, unverified against the DNA. TRBV12-2 is labeled a pseudogene. The CDR3 covers 15 residues.

The chain recombines TRBV5-1 with TRBJ2-1; 15 bases align to TRBD2. Germline-derived CDR1 and CDR2 are SGHRS and YFSETQ. This CDR3 has 15 amino acids. V dropped 4 bases and J dropped 6; count of bases not matched to a gene: 2. The CDR3 sequence: CASSMGLAGGNEQFF. Here the CDR3 DNA reads TGCGCCAGCAGCATGGGACTAGCGGGGGGCAATGAGCAGTTCTTC.

A remark on this clone: Within the sample, other DNA sequences also encode this same CDR3. The chain carries TRBV2 and TRBJ2-3, with TRBD2 matching 13 bases. The CDR3 extends over 15 amino acids. Germline trimming cut 6 bases from V and 3 bases from J; bases unmatched to any gene: 3. Germline V CDR1 and CDR2: SNHLY, FYNNEI. The DNA for the CDR3 is TGTGCCAGCAGCCGACTAGCGGGGGGTACAGATACGCAGTATTTT. Translation: CASSRLAGGTDTQYF.

V usage is TRBV11-2 and J usage is TRBJ1-5, with D perhaps TRBD1 (5 bases). CDR3 length equals 16 residues. CDR1 and CDR2 from the germline V gene are SGHAT and FQNNGV. Trimming took 1 base from V and 3 from J, leaving 13 bases between them. CDR3 bases: TGTGCCAGCAGCTTAGTGGGGCGGGGGAACAATCAGCCCCAGCATTTT. Amino acids: CASSLVGRGNNQPQHF.

This clone showed up just a few times. The chain has TRBV4-1 and TRBJ1-5; D gene unclear. This CDR3 spans 16 amino acids. Trimming removed 0 bases at V and 7 bases at J, with 16 bases between. The germline V gene has CDR1 MGHRA and CDR2 YSYEKL. The CDR3 spells CASSQESLGVRQPQHF. CDR3 coding DNA: TGCGCCAGCAGCCAAGAATCTCTCGGGGTAAGGCAGCCCCAGCATTTT.